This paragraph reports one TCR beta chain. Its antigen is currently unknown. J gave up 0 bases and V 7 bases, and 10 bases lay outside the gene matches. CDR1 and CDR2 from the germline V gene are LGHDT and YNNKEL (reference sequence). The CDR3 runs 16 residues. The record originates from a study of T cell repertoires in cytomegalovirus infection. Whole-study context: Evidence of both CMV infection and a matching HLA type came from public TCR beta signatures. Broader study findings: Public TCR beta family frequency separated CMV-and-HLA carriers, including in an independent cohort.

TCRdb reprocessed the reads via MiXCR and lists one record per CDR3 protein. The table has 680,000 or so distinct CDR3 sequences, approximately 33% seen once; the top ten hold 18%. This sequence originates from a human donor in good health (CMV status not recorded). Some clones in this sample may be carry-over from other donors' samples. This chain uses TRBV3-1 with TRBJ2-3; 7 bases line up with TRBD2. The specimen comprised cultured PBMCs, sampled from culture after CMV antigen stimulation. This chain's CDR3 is CASTLAVYSSTDTQYF. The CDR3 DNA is TGTGCCAGCACTCTAGCGGTCTACTCTAGCACAGATACGCAGTATTTT.